The clone carrying this TCR beta chain was observed a handful of times. Its antigen is unidentified. This entry belongs to a study of early T cells in non-severe SARS-CoV-2 infection. At the level of the study: The study sequenced bulk RNA from unsorted whole blood, with chains unpaired.

Study-level findings and limits: Private and CD4 specificities were missed by VDJdb matching, skewed to anti-spike CD8.

V shed 3 bases and J shed 5 bases, with 4 bases lying between them. Germline V gives CDR1 SEHNR, CDR2 FQNEAQ (reference sequence). The CDR3 consists of 11 residues. Individual cDNA molecules were tagged with unique molecular identifiers, the study reported. TCRdb re-analysed the 5' RACE reads in MiXCR, keeping a single row per CDR3 protein. The profile shows 55,000 to 75,000 distinct CDR3 sequences, 6.5% to 8.5% of them singletons. The chain employs TRBV7-9 and TRBJ1-2; D gene ambiguous. The sequence was collected from an adult who was a healthcare worker with PCR-confirmed SARS-CoV-2 infection or an uninfected control (not recorded which). Sequenced material: whole blood. The CDR3 sequence: CASSFKYGYTF. The CDR3 DNA reads as TGTGCCAGCAGCTTCAAATATGGCTACACCTTC.